The rows below give T cell receptor beta chains drawn from one sample of a study of tumor and adjacent non-tumor tissue in lung cancer. TCRdb fed the multiplex PCR reads into MiXCR, producing one record per CDR3 protein. The sample consists of more than 85,000 distinct CDR3 sequences, roughly 62% of them appearing once. Sequencing was performed on lung tumor tissue. All receptors come from a man between 65 and 85 years old with non-small cell lung cancer. The CDR3 runs from the conserved cysteine through the conserved F or W. Each record gives: J gene, D gene, V gene, clone size, CDR3 protein, CDR3 DNA. A D gene is named only where the DNA matches it firmly. Rows may omit the clone size; those that give it use once, few, many or a size class.

j_gene: TRBJ1-6; d_gene: .; v_gene: TRBV11-2; abundance: once; CDR3aa: CASSLVGGTTSYNSPLLF; CDR3nt: TGTGCCAGCAGTTTAGTCGGAGGAACCACCTCCTATAATTCACCCCTCCTCTTT
j_gene: TRBJ2-2; d_gene: .; v_gene: TRBV12-3/TRBV12-4; abundance: once; CDR3aa: CASSFNGAGELFF; CDR3nt: TGTGCCAGCAGTTTTAACGGGGCCGGGGAGCTGTTTTTT
j_gene: TRBJ2-1; d_gene: .; v_gene: TRBV11-1; abundance: .; CDR3aa: CASSSDGRYNEQFF; CDR3nt: TGTGCCAGCAGCTCTGATGGCAGATACAATGAGCAGTTCTTC
j_gene: TRBJ1-5; d_gene: .; v_gene: TRBV6-6; abundance: .; CDR3aa: CASRRVSGQPQHF; CDR3nt: TGTGCCAGCAGACGGGTGTCCGGTCAGCCACAGCATTTT
j_gene: TRBJ2-2; d_gene: .; v_gene: TRBV6-1; abundance: many; CDR3aa: CASLFKAVGYTGELFF; CDR3nt: TGTGCCAGCTTATTCAAAGCCGTGGGTTACACCGGGGAGCTGTTTTTT
j_gene: TRBJ2-7; d_gene: TRBD2; v_gene: TRBV11-2; abundance: .; CDR3aa: CASSLNPGLVGVSEQYF; CDR3nt: TGTGCCAGCAGTTTAAATCCGGGACTAGTGGGAGTTAGCGAGCAGTACTTC
j_gene: TRBJ2-1; d_gene: .; v_gene: TRBV11-2; abundance: .; CDR3aa: CASSYGDSYIEQFF; CDR3nt: TGTGCCAGCAGCTACGGGGATTCTTACATTGAGCAGTTCTTC
j_gene: TRBJ2-7; d_gene: TRBD2; v_gene: TRBV9; abundance: .; CDR3aa: CDSNGGTSGAYEQYF; CDR3nt: TGTGACAGCAACGGAGGGACTAGCGGAGCCTACGAGCAGTACTTC
j_gene: TRBJ2-4; d_gene: .; v_gene: TRBV20-1; abundance: .; CDR3aa: CSATSGTIAKNTQYF; CDR3nt: TGCAGTGCGACCTCCGGAACGATAGCCAAAAACACTCAGTACTTC
j_gene: TRBJ2-1; d_gene: TRBD1; v_gene: TRBV29-1; abundance: many; CDR3aa: CSVGGTGVSNEQFF; CDR3nt: TGCAGCGTTGGTGGGACAGGGGTTTCGAATGAGCAGTTCTTC
j_gene: TRBJ2-1; d_gene: .; v_gene: TRBV11-2; abundance: once; CDR3aa: CASKRGRNNEQFF; CDR3nt: TGTGCCAGCAAGAGAGGCCGGAACAATGAGCAGTTCTTC
j_gene: TRBJ2-1; d_gene: .; v_gene: TRBV4-2; abundance: .; CDR3aa: CPSNLDRVRDEQFF; CDR3nt: TGTCCCAGCAACCTAGATCGGGTTAGGGATGAGCAGTTCTTC
j_gene: TRBJ1-1; d_gene: .; v_gene: TRBV29-1; abundance: .; CDR3aa: CSVMDGPNNEAFF; CDR3nt: TGCAGCGTTATGGACGGTCCGAACAATGAAGCTTTCTTT
j_gene: TRBJ2-2; d_gene: TRBD1; v_gene: TRBV6-4; abundance: .; CDR3aa: CTSRQGAGELFF; CDR3nt: TGTACCAGCAGACAGGGGGCCGGGGAGCTGTTTTTT
j_gene: TRBJ2-7; d_gene: .; v_gene: TRBV6-2/TRBV6-3; abundance: .; CDR3aa: CASSSAAFGGYEQYF; CDR3nt: TGTGCCAGCAGTTCAGCCGCGTTCGGGGGTTACGAGCAGTACTTC
j_gene: TRBJ2-7; d_gene: .; v_gene: TRBV20-1; abundance: .; CDR3aa: CSARDAGELGYEQYF; CDR3nt: TGCAGTGCTAGAGATGCAGGGGAACTGGGCTACGAGCAGTACTTC
j_gene: TRBJ2-2; d_gene: TRBD1; v_gene: TRBV11-2; abundance: few; CDR3aa: CASSLQAWTGVLFF; CDR3nt: TGTGCCAGCAGCTTACAAGCCTGGACAGGGGTGCTGTTTTTT
j_gene: TRBJ1-3; d_gene: TRBD1; v_gene: TRBV12-3/TRBV12-4; abundance: many; CDR3aa: CASSLTGTGNTIYF; CDR3nt: TGTGCCAGCAGCCTGACAGGGACAGGAAACACCATATATTTT
j_gene: TRBJ2-6; d_gene: TRBD1; v_gene: TRBV4-1; abundance: .; CDR3aa: CASSQDLYGSGTDNSGANVLTF; CDR3nt: TGTGCCAGCAGCCAAGATCTATATGGATCCGGGACAGATAACTCTGGGGCCAACGTCCTGACTTTC
j_gene: TRBJ2-7; d_gene: .; v_gene: TRBV11-2; abundance: .; CDR3aa: CASNTTGSCEQYF; CDR3nt: TGTGCCAGCAACACAACAGGCTCCTGCGAGCAGTACTTC
j_gene: TRBJ2-1; d_gene: TRBD2; v_gene: TRBV11-2; abundance: .; CDR3aa: CASSSPTSGGRNMQFF; CDR3nt: TGTGCCAGCAGCTCTCCGACTAGCGGGGGCCGAAATATGCAGTTCTTC
j_gene: TRBJ2-1; d_gene: TRBD1; v_gene: TRBV12-3/TRBV12-4; abundance: many; CDR3aa: CASSPGQVPNEQFF; CDR3nt: TGTGCCAGCAGTCCGGGACAGGTCCCCAATGAGCAGTTCTTC
j_gene: TRBJ1-3; d_gene: .; v_gene: TRBV11-2; abundance: .; CDR3aa: CASSLDRTMSEKTIYF; CDR3nt: TGTGCCAGCAGCTTAGATCGAACGATGAGCGAAAAAACCATATATTTT
j_gene: TRBJ2-3; d_gene: TRBD1; v_gene: TRBV28; abundance: .; CDR3aa: CVSSSQGLGTDTQYF; CDR3nt: TGTGTCAGCAGTTCACAGGGGCTGGGGACAGATACGCAGTATTTT
j_gene: TRBJ1-2; d_gene: .; v_gene: TRBV5-8; abundance: once; CDR3aa: CASSSEGSGYTF; CDR3nt: TGTGCCAGCTCATCGGAGGGGTCTGGCTACACCTTC
j_gene: TRBJ2-7; d_gene: .; v_gene: TRBV20-1; abundance: .; CDR3aa: CSARRGASSYEQYF; CDR3nt: TGCAGTGCTAGGAGGGGAGCAAGCTCCTACGAGCAGTACTTC
j_gene: TRBJ1-2; d_gene: .; v_gene: TRBV6-5; abundance: once; CDR3aa: CANRLQGQGLLPFGYTF; CDR3nt: TGTGCCAACAGACTACAAGGACAAGGCCTACTTCCTTTCGGCTACACCTTC
j_gene: TRBJ2-5; d_gene: .; v_gene: TRBV6-1; abundance: .; CDR3aa: CVSSLRPQETQYF; CDR3nt: TGTGTCAGCAGCCTCAGACCACAAGAGACCCAGTACTTC
j_gene: TRBJ2-6; d_gene: TRBD1; v_gene: TRBV11-2; abundance: .; CDR3aa: CVGSSPRGRGGSGANVLSF; CDR3nt: TGTGTCGGCAGCTCCCCAAGGGGAAGAGGGGGCTCTGGGGCCAACGTCCTGAGTTTC
j_gene: TRBJ1-2; d_gene: TRBD1; v_gene: TRBV5-8; abundance: .; CDR3aa: CASGPRTGIGYTF; CDR3nt: TGTGCCAGCGGCCCAAGGACAGGGATCGGCTACACCTTC
j_gene: TRBJ1-6; d_gene: .; v_gene: TRBV4-1; abundance: many; CDR3aa: CASSQAQGQPSSPLHF; CDR3nt: TGCGCCAGCAGCCAAGCCCAGGGGCAACCTAGTTCACCCCTCCACTTT
j_gene: TRBJ2-2; d_gene: .; v_gene: TRBV28; abundance: .; CDR3aa: CASSLAAGRNTGELFF; CDR3nt: TGTGCCAGCAGTTTGGCGGCGGGGAGGAACACCGGGGAGCTGTTTTTT
j_gene: TRBJ1-4; d_gene: .; v_gene: TRBV5-4; abundance: few; CDR3aa: CASSLSWTETTNGKLFF; CDR3nt: TGTGCCAGCAGCTTGAGCTGGACAGAGACAACTAATGGAAAACTGTTTTTT
j_gene: TRBJ2-5; d_gene: .; v_gene: TRBV29-1; abundance: many; CDR3aa: CSVQRLGEQETQYF; CDR3nt: TGCAGCGTACAGAGGCTGGGGGAGCAAGAGACCCAGTACTTC
j_gene: TRBJ2-7; d_gene: .; v_gene: TRBV5-1; abundance: .; CDR3aa: CASSLDATASSYEQYF; CDR3nt: TGCGCCAGCAGCTTGGATGCGACAGCCTCATCCTACGAGCAGTACTTC
j_gene: TRBJ2-5; d_gene: .; v_gene: TRBV11-2; abundance: .; CDR3aa: CGSSLEGHQETQYF; CDR3nt: TGTGGCAGCAGCTTAGAAGGGCACCAAGAGACCCAATACTTC
j_gene: TRBJ2-3; d_gene: .; v_gene: TRBV11-3; abundance: .; CDR3aa: CTSNLGGSTDTQYF; CDR3nt: TGTACCAGCAACTTAGGAGGTAGCACAGATACGCAGTATTTT
j_gene: TRBJ2-2; d_gene: .; v_gene: TRBV5-1; abundance: many; CDR3aa: CASTDQAWTGELFF; CDR3nt: TGCGCCAGCACCGACCAAGCCTGGACCGGGGAGCTGTTTTTT
j_gene: TRBJ2-5; d_gene: .; v_gene: TRBV28; abundance: once; CDR3aa: CASSLSPMGVGETQYF; CDR3nt: TGTGCCAGCAGTTTATCCCCGATGGGGGTAGGAGAGACCCAGTACTTC
j_gene: TRBJ1-4; d_gene: .; v_gene: TRBV6-2/TRBV6-3; abundance: .; CDR3aa: CASSRRDGSEKLFF; CDR3nt: TGTGCCAGCAGTCGACGGGACGGTAGTGAAAAACTGTTTTTT
j_gene: TRBJ2-2; d_gene: .; v_gene: TRBV20-1; abundance: .; CDR3aa: CNAREYVVLNTGELFF; CDR3nt: TGCAATGCTAGAGAGTACGTCGTCTTGAACACCGGGGAGCTGTTTTTT
j_gene: TRBJ2-2; d_gene: .; v_gene: TRBV11-2; abundance: .; CDR3aa: CVSSPLGPRGEPFF; CDR3nt: TGCGTCAGCAGCCCACTGGGACCACGCGGGGAGCCGTTTTTT
j_gene: TRBJ2-3; d_gene: TRBD2; v_gene: TRBV7-9; abundance: many; CDR3aa: CASSLYSGRSTDTQYF; CDR3nt: TGTGCCAGCAGCCTCTATAGCGGGAGGAGCACAGATACGCAGTATTTT
j_gene: TRBJ2-7; d_gene: .; v_gene: TRBV6-4; abundance: .; CDR3aa: CASPEGGQSYEQYF; CDR3nt: TGTGCCAGCCCGGAGGGGGGCCAATCCTACGAGCAGTACTTC
j_gene: TRBJ2-2; d_gene: .; v_gene: TRBV10-1; abundance: many; CDR3aa: CASSDGAGTGELFF; CDR3nt: TGCGCCAGCAGTGACGGGGCGGGAACCGGGGAGCTGTTTTTT
j_gene: TRBJ2-5; d_gene: .; v_gene: TRBV4-1; abundance: .; CDR3aa: CASSRGSSRQETQYF; CDR3nt: TGCGCCAGCAGCCGGGGTTCTTCCCGGCAGGAGACCCAGTACTTC
j_gene: TRBJ2-3; d_gene: .; v_gene: TRBV28; abundance: few; CDR3aa: CASSFGAEYTDTQYF; CDR3nt: TGTGCCAGCAGTTTTGGGGCGGAGTACACAGATACGCAGTATTTT
j_gene: TRBJ1-2; d_gene: .; v_gene: TRBV29-1; abundance: many; CDR3aa: CSVELGSRYGYTF; CDR3nt: TGCAGCGTTGAGCTGGGTTCCCGCTATGGCTACACCTTC